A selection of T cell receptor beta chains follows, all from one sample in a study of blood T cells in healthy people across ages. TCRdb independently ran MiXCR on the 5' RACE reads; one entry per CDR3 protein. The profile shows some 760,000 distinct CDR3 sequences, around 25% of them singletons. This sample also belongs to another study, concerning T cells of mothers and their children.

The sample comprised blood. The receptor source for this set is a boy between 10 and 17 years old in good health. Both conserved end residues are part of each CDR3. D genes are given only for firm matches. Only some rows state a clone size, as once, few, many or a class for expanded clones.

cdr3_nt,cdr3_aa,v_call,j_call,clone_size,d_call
TGCGCCAGCAGCACCGGAGGACAGGGATCGGACATTCAGTACTTC,CASSTGGQGSDIQYF,TRBV5-1,TRBJ2-4,few,TRBD1
TGTGCCGGCGCAAAGGGACAGCCGAACACTGAAGCTTTCTTT,CAGAKGQPNTEAFF,TRBV14,TRBJ1-1,-,TRBD1
TGTGCCAGCAGCCCCGTAGCGGGAGGTACCTACGAGCAGTACTTC,CASSPVAGGTYEQYF,TRBV28,TRBJ2-7,few,TRBD2
TGTGCCAGCAGTTTTTCCCGTCCTAGCGGAACCTACGAGCAGTACTTC,CASSFSRPSGTYEQYF,TRBV28,TRBJ2-7,-,TRBD2
TGCAGCGTTGCTCTCGGAGTTAACTATGGCTACACCTTC,CSVALGVNYGYTF,TRBV29-1,TRBJ1-2,many,-
TGTGCCAGCAGTTACTCGCTAGCGGGAGAGGGTTTGGGGGAGACCCAGTACTTC,CASSYSLAGEGLGETQYF,TRBV6-5,TRBJ2-5,-,TRBD2
TGCGCCAGCAGCCAAGATTCAGGGGTAACTAATGAAAAACTGTTTTTT,CASSQDSGVTNEKLFF,TRBV4-1,TRBJ1-4,few,-
TGCAGCGTTGTCTCTGGAAACACCATATATTTT,CSVVSGNTIYF,TRBV29-1,TRBJ1-3,few,-
TGTGCCAGCAGTCCTCTAGCGGGGGGCTTCCCCTACGAGCAGTACTTC,CASSPLAGGFPYEQYF,TRBV12-3/TRBV12-4,TRBJ2-7,-,TRBD2
TGCAGTGCTAGAGATCGCCTAGCGGCGTACAATGAGCAGTTCTTC,CSARDRLAAYNEQFF,TRBV20-1,TRBJ2-1,-,TRBD2
TGCGCCAGCAGCCAGGCTGACAGTTACGAGCAGTACTTC,CASSQADSYEQYF,TRBV4-3,TRBJ2-7,few,-
TGTGCCAGCAGTTTGACTAGCGGGAGATCAGATACGCAGTATTTT,CASSLTSGRSDTQYF,TRBV6-5,TRBJ2-3,-,TRBD2
TGTGCCAGCAGCCCATTCTCTAGCGGGTCATACAGCTCCCACAATGAGCAGTTCTTC,CASSPFSSGSYSSHNEQFF,TRBV7-9,TRBJ2-1,-,TRBD2